This section outlines one TCR beta chain sequence together with its context. Its antigen is not identified. TCRdb's copy holds only in-frame clones and misses some; the assay was immunoSEQ multiplex PCR. The repertoire includes 54,000 or so clones, around 90% of them detected once, and roughly 2% sits in the top ten. This sample was taken from a study of T cell responses to AZD1222 COVID-19 vaccine. Overall study context: Second doses were pooled across both intervals (about 4 or about 12 weeks). Points from the study as a whole: Once two AZD1222 doses were given, Spike-specific TCR breadth and depth went up. Scientists sampled the repertoires only once the peak T cell response had passed. Seropositivity was recorded at baseline in only six AZD1222 recipients.

Trimming left V 5 bases short and J 2 bases short, with 9 bases between. The V gene's germline CDR1 is KGHSH and CDR2 LQKENI. The CDR3 has 14 amino acids. This receptor was identified in an adult in good health. The rearrangement uses TRBV18 and TRBJ2-2; D is unresolved. The material sequenced was peripheral blood, taken on day 0 of AZD1222 vaccination. CDR3 sequence: CASSSTVNTGELFF. The CDR3 region has the DNA TGTGCCAGCTCATCCACGGTAAACACCGGGGAGCTGTTTTTT.